This entry features one T cell receptor beta chain sequence. What it recognizes is unknown. The sample comes from a study of beta chain features in type 1 diabetes. General study points: A pattern of fewer insertions and more deletions at VDJ junctions was seen in type 1 diabetes patients. Shorter templates might be favored by PCR, equally in patients and controls.

As every portion of the isolated RNA was reverse transcribed, the sequencing read expressed TCRB transcripts. Sequenced by immunoSEQ multiplex PCR; TCRdb stores in-frame clones only, minus some. The table shows under 450,000 clones, with roughly 13% occurring only once. The sequence was collected from a man aged 25-45 years in good health. Sequences were obtained from naive CD4+ T cells from blood.

DNA of the CDR3: TGTGCCAGCAGCCCCTCCCAGGGCAGTAAAAACATTCAGTACTTC. Its translation: CASSPSQGSKNIQYF. The V gene is TRBV7-2, the J gene TRBJ2-4; D may be TRBD1 (5 bases). The CDR3 spans 15 residues. The V gene's germline CDR1 is SGHTA and CDR2 FQGNSA. V lost 5 bases and J lost 4, with 15 bases in between.